The source of this T cell receptor (beta chain) is a study of CD8 T cells in Susac syndrome (dated by TCRdb to between 2018 and 2020). For the study in its entirety: Of the Susac syndrome patients who were sequenced, roughly 6 had clinically active disease and roughly 8 were in clinical remission. The clonality of the CD8+ T cell repertoire was compared across over 10 healthy donors, around 14 Susac syndrome patients and 15 multiple sclerosis patients. At the time of blood withdrawal, Susac syndrome patients were either therapy-naive, taking corticosteroids (with some also receiving IVIg), or on IVIg alone. Repertoire sequencing was used to test whether CD8+ T cell activation and differentiation in Susac syndrome was antigen driven.

RNA was extracted using the RNeasy kit, and about 0.45 to 1 ug of the RNA was reverse transcribed with random hexamers. The immunoSEQ multiplex PCR assay, which covers 54 Vbeta and 13 Jbeta segments, was used to amplify TCR beta CDR3 regions. Bias from PCR amplification was corrected by using a synthetic template baseline for primer optimization and for computational correction. Processing in the source paper ran as follows. Reads were annotated to V, D and J genes according to IMGT and were analyzed with immunoSEQ Analyzer, with only productive sequences retained. To calculate clonality, Shannon entropy was normalized by log2 of the number of productive unique sequences and then subtracted from one. For each patient and control, public and private clones were evaluated among the 100 most prevalent clones. Clones were defined as Susac-specific if absent from the healthy and MS cohorts, from around 1,000 published viral clones and from other ImmuneACCESS disease sequences. Clones were called with MiXCR by TCRdb after fastp trimmed the public reads at Q25, and only in-frame beta chains were retained. CDR3 protein duplicates are merged, each entry listing the most common genes and DNA. The V and J calls reflect TCRdb's pipeline rather than the authors' work. The sample contains about 130,000 distinct CDR3 sequences, about 93% of them found a single time. The top ten clones comprise 0.2% to 0.25% of the sample.

Concerning this clonotype: Its antigen is not yet known. Nothing much larger sits one base from this clone, and base qualities are not available.

Broad study findings and their caveats: CD8+ repertoires in Susac syndrome showed clonal expansion, which was highest in CD8+ TEMRA cells and was greater in clinically active patients than in remitting patients. The number of individuals in the TCR sequencing and HLA analysis was recognized as being relatively small. Looking at Susac-specific public clones, the researchers identified 15 to 20 in the total CD8+ repertoire and five in the CD8+ TEMRA repertoire.

Peripheral blood CD8+ and CD4+ T cells from healthy donors, Susac syndrome patients and multiple sclerosis patients were profiled using high-throughput TCR beta sequencing. The Susac syndrome patients fulfilled recently defined diagnostic criteria for definite or probable disease. Bulk CD8+ and CD4+ T cells were purified by magnetic negative isolation, while CD8+ TEMRA cells were enriched using FACS. Blood was collected in EDTA tubes and processed within 24 hours, with PBMCs isolated through density gradient centrifugation. PBMCs intended for TCR sequencing were frozen in liquid nitrogen and were later thawed in a 37 degrees C water bath. The sorted or isolated CD4+, CD8+ and CD8+ TEMRA cells reached a purity of at least 90%. Relative to germline, V is missing 4 bases and J is missing 0 bases, with 0 bases of the junction outside any gene match. Including the terminal cysteine and phenylalanine, the CDR3 comprises 14 residues. Only the CDR3 part of the read is kept: 42 bases, read in frame from the first base. Per the germline V gene (reference sequence), MNHNY is the CDR1 and SVGAGI is the CDR2.

This clonotype originated in a human donor with Susac syndrome. The sequence is built from TRBV6-6 and TRBJ1-3; TRBD1 lines up with 7 middle nucleotides. Source material: CD8+ T cells from PBMCs. The sequenced DNA is TGTGCCAGCAGTTGGACAGGCTCTGGAAACACCATATATTTT. This encodes CASSWTGSGNTIYF.